This T cell receptor beta chain is from a study of patients and donors after allogeneic stem cell transplantation. One entry per CDR3 protein, called by TCRdb with MiXCR from the RT-PCR reads. The table lists around 30,000 distinct CDR3 sequences, 6.5% to 10% of them singletons, with about 50% in the top ten. The germline V gene has CDR1 WNHNN and CDR2 SYGVQD (reference sequence). The CDR3 consists of 16 residues. V shed 0 bases and J 6 bases; nucleotides not matched to a gene: 5. Sequenced material: blood, either unsorted or a sorted T cell fraction (not recorded which). This clonotype was sampled from a human donor who was either an allogeneic HSCT recipient or a stem cell or donor lymphocyte infusion donor (not recorded which). It is not recorded whose cells these are; they may come from a transplant donor. The chain joins TRBV10-1 to TRBJ2-3; 11 bases are a match to TRBD2. The CDR3 loop reads CASSESPSGGQDTQYF. The CDR3, as DNA: TGCGCCAGCAGTGAGTCCCCTAGCGGGGGGCAGGATACGCAGTATTTT.